This entry concerns a single T cell receptor (beta chain). V lost 5 bases, J lost 4 bases, and 9 bases lay in between. The CDR3 has 13 residues. Germline V CDR1 and CDR2: SNHLY, FYNNEI. Produced via immunoSEQ multiplex PCR; TCRdb's table is partial and in-frame only. The top ten hold about 12% of the sample, which has 40,000 or so clones, 70% to 90% seen once. The sample belongs to a study of blood T cell repertoires in COVID-19. This TCR was recovered from a human donor in a cohort sampled during active COVID-19. Sequencing was done on a sample of peripheral blood. V gene TRBV2 combines with J gene TRBJ1-3, with D possibly matching TRBD1 (6 bases). The CDR3 reads CASSWDTGNTIYF. As DNA, the CDR3 is TGTGCCAGCAGTTGGGACACGGGAAACACCATATATTTT.